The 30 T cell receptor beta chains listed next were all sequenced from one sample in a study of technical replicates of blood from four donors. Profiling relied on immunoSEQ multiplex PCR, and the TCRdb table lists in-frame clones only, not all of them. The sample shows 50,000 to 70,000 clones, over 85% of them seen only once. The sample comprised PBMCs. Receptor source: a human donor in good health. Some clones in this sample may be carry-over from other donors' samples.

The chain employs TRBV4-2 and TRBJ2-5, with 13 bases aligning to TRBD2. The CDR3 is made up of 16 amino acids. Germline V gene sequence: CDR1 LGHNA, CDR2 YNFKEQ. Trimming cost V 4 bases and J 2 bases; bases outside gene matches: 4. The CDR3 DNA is TGTGCCAGCAGCCCCCGACTAGCGGGGGGACAAGAGACCCAGTACTTC. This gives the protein CASSPRLAGGQETQYF.

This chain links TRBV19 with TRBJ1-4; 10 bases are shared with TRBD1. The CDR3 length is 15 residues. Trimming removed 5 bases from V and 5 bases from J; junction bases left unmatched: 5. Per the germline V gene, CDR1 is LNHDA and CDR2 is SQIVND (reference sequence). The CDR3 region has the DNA TGTGCCAGTAGTTTCCGGACAGGGGGGAATGAAAAACTGTTTTTT. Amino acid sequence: CASSFRTGGNEKLFF.

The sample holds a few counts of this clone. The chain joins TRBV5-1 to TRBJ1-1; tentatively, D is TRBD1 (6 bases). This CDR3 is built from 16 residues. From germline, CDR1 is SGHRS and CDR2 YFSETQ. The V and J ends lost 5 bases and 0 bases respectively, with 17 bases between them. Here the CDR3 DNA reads TGCGCCAGCAGTTATGATCAGGGGCGCATGAACACTGAAGCTTTCTTT. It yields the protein CASSYDQGRMNTEAFF.

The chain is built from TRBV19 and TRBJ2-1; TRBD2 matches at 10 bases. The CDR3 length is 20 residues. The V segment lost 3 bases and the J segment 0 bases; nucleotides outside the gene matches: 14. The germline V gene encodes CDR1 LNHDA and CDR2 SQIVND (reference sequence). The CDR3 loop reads CASSIHAAGSSGSSYNEQFF. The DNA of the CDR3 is TGTGCCAGTAGTATCCATGCCGCGGGGTCTAGCGGGAGCTCCTACAATGAGCAGTTCTTC.

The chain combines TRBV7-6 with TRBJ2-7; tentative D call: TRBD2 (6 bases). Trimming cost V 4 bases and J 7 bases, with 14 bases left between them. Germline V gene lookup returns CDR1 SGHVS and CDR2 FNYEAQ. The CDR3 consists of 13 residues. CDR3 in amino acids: CASSSGAEGEQYF. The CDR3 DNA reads TGTGCCAGCAGCTCCGGGGCGGAGGGAGAGCAGTACTTC.

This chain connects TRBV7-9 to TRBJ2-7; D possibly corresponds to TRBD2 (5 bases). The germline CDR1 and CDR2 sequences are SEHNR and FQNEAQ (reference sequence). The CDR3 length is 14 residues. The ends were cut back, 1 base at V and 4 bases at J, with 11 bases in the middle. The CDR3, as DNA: TGTGCCAGCAGCTTAGATGAGTCGGGATACGAGCAGTACTTC. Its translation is CASSLDESGYEQYF.

The CDR3, as DNA: TGTGCCATCGGCGGGCCGGGTGGGGGCCCCACAGATACGCAGTATTTT. Encoded protein: CAIGGPGGGPTDTQYF. The chain employs TRBV10-3 and TRBJ2-3, with a weak D call TRBD1 (6 bases). Trimming stripped 8 bases from V and 2 bases from J, with 20 bases between. There are 16 residues in the CDR3. Germline lookup yields CDR1 ENHRY and CDR2 SYGVKD.

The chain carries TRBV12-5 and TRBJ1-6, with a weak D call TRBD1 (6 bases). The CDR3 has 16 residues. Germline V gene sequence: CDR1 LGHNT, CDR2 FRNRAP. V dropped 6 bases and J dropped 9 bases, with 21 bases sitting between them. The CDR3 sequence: CASGQGTGFAGSPLHF. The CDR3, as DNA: TGTGCTAGTGGCCAGGGAACAGGGTTTGCGGGTTCACCCCTCCACTTT.

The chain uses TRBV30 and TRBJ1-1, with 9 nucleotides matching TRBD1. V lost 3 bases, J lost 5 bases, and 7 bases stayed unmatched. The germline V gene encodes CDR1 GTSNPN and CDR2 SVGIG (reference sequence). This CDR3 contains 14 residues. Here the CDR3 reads CAWRGLGTGTEAFF. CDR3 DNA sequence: TGTGCCTGGAGGGGATTGGGGACAGGGACTGAAGCTTTCTTT. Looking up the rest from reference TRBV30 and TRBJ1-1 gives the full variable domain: SQTIHQWPATLVQPVGSPLSLECTVEGTSNPNLYWYRQAAGRGLQLLFYSVGIGQISSEVPQNLSASRPQDRQFILSSKKLLLSDSGFYLCAWRGLGTGTEAFFGQGTRLTVV.

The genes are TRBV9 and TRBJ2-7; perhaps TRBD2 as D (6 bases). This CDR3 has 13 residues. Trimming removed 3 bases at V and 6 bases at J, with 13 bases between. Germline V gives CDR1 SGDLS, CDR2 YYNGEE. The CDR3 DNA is TGTGCCAGCAGCGCACGCACTAGCACCGAGCAGTACTTC. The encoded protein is CASSARTSTEQYF.

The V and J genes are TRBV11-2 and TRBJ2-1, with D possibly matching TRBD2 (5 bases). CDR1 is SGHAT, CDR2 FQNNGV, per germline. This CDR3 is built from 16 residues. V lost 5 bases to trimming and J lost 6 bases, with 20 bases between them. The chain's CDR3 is CASSPPRWESSNEQFF. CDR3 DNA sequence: TGTGCCAGCAGCCCCCCTAGGTGGGAGTCTAGCAATGAGCAGTTCTTC.

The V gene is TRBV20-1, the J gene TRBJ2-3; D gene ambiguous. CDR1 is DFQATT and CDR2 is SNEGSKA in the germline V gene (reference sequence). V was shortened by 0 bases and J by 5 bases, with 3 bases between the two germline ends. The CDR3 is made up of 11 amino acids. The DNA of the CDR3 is TGCAGTGCTAGAGACTTAGATACGCAGTATTTT. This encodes CSARDLDTQYF.

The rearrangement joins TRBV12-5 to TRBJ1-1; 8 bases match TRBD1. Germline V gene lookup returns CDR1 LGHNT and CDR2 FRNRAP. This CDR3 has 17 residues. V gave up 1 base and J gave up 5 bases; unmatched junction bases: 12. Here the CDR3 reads CASGLDTIQGGLTEAFF. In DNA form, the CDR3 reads TGTGCTAGTGGTTTGGATACCATACAGGGGGGACTGACTGAAGCTTTCTTT.

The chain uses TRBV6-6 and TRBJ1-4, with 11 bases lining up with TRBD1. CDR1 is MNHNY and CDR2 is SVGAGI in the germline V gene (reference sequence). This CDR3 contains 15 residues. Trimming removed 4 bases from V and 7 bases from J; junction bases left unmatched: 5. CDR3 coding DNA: TGTGCCAGCAGTTCTACGGGACAGGGGGGTGAAAAACTGTTTTTT. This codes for CASSSTGQGGEKLFF.

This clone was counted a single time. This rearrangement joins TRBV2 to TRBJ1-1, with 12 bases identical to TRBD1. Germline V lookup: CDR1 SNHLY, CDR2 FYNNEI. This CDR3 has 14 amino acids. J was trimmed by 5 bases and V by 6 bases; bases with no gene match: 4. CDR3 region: CASRGTGGFTEAFF. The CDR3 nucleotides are TGTGCCAGCAGGGGGACAGGGGGCTTTACTGAAGCTTTCTTT.

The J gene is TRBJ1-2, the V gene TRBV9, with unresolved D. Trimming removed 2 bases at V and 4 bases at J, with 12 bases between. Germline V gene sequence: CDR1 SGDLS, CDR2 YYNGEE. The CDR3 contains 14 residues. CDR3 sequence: CASSVEEVPYGYTF. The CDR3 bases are TGTGCCAGCAGCGTGGAAGAGGTGCCCTATGGCTACACCTTC.

The CDR3 spells CASSRVAEGNRPQHF. The CDR3 DNA sequence: TGTGCCAGCTCACGGGTAGCGGAGGGAAACAGGCCCCAGCATTTT. This chain connects TRBV18 to TRBJ1-5; D remains unclear. Germline CDR1 and CDR2: KGHSH and LQKENI. Trimming cost V 4 bases and J 9 bases, with 19 bases left between them. The CDR3 has 15 amino acids.

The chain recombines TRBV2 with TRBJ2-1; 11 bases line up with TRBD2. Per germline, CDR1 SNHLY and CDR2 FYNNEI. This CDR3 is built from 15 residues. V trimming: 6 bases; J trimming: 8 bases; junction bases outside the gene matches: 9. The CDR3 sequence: CASSLLAGVRDEQFF. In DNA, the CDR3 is TGTGCCAGCAGCCTACTAGCGGGGGTACGGGATGAGCAGTTCTTC.

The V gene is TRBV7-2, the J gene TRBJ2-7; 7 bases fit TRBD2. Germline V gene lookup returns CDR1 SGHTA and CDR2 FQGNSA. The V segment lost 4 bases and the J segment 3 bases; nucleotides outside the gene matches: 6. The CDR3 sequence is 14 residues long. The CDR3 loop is CASSSGLGFYEQYF. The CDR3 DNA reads TGTGCCAGCAGCTCAGGACTAGGATTCTACGAGCAGTACTTC.

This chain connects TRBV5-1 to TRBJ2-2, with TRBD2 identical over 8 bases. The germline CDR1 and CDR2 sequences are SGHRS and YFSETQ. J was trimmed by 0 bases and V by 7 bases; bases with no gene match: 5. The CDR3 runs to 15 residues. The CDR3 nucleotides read TGCGCCAGCCGGGGGGGACCTACGAACACCGGGGAGCTGTTTTTT. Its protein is CASRGGPTNTGELFF. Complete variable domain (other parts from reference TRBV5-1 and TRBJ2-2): KAGVTQTPRYLIKTRGQQVTLSCSPISGHRSVSWYQQTPGQGLQFLFEYFSETQRNKGNFPGRFSGRQFSNSRSEMNVSTLELGDSALYLCASRGGPTNTGELFFGEGSRLTVL.

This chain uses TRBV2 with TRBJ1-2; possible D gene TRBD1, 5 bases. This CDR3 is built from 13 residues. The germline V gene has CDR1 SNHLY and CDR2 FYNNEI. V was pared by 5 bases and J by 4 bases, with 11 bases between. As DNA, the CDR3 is TGTGCCAGCAGTTCGGACGGGGGCTATGGCTACACCTTC. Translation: CASSSDGGYGYTF.

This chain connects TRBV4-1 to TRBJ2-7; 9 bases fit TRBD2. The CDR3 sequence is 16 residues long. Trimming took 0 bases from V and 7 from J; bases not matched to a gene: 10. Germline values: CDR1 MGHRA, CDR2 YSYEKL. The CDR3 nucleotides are TGCGCCAGCAGCCAAGACCGCGCGGGAGGGCCGCGAGAGCAGTACTTC. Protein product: CASSQDRAGGPREQYF.

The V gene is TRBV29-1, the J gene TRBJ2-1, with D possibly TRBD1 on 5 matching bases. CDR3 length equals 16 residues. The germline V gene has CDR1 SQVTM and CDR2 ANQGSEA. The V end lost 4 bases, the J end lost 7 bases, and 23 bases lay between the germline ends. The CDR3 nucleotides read TGCAGCGTTGTACTGGCAGGGCCCATCATTGGGAATGAGCAGTTCTTC. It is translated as CSVVLAGPIIGNEQFF.

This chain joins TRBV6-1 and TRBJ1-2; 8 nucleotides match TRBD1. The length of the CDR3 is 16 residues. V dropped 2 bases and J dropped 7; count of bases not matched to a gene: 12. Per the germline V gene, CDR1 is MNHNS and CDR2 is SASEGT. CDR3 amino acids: CASSESWTGRVGGYTF. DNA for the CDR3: TGTGCCAGCAGTGAATCCTGGACAGGGCGGGTGGGTGGCTACACCTTC.

CDR3 nucleotides: TGTGCCAGTAGTAAGCGGACAGTCTCGAATCAGCCCCAGCATTTT. Translated: CASSKRTVSNQPQHF. This sequence joins TRBV19 and TRBJ1-5, with D maybe TRBD1 (6 bases). V was shortened by 4 bases and J by 4 bases, with 14 bases between the two germline ends. Looked up from germline, CDR1 is LNHDA and CDR2 is SQIVND (reference sequence). The CDR3 length is 15 residues.

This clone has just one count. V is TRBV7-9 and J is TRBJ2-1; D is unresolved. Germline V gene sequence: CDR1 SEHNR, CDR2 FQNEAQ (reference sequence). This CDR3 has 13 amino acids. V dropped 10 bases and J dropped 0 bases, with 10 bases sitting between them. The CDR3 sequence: CATRPSSYNEQFF. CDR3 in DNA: TGTGCCACCAGGCCCAGCTCCTACAATGAGCAGTTCTTC. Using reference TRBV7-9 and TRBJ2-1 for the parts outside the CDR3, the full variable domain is DTGVSQNPRHKITKRGQNVTFRCDPISEHNRLYWYRQTLGQGPEFLTYFQNEAQLEKSRLLSDRFSAERPKGSFSTLEIQRTEQGDSAMYLCATRPSSYNEQFFGPGTRLTVL.

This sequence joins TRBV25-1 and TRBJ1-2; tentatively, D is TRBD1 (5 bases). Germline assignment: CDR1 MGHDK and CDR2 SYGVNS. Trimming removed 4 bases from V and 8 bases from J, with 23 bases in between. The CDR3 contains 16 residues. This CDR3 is CASSAPSKGLSGGYTF. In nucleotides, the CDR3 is TGTGCCAGCAGTGCCCCATCCAAGGGGCTTAGTGGCGGCTACACCTTC.

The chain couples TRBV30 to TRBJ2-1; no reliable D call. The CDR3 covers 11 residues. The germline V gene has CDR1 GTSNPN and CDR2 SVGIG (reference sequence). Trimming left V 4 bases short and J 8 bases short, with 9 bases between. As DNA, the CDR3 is TGTGCCTGGACCTTCCGGGATGAGCAGTTCTTC. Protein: CAWTFRDEQFF.

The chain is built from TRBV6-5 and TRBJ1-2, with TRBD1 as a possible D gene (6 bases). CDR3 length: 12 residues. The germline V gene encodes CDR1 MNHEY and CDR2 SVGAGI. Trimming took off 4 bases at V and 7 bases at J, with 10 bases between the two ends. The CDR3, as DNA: TGTGCCAGCAGTTCCGCCAGGGGTGGCTACACCTTC. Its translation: CASSSARGGYTF.

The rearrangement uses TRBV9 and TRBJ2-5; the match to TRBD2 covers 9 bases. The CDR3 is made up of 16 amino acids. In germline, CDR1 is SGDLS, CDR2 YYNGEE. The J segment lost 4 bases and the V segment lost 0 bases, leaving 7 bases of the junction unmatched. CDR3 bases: TGTGCCAGCAGCGTAGGAGGGGTAGCGGGAGTAGAGACCCAGTACTTC. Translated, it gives CASSVGGVAGVETQYF.